Sequencing of this T cell receptor beta chain was carried out in a study of PD-L1 blockade in urothelial cancer. Clones were read by immunoSEQ multiplex PCR, and TCRdb kept only the in-frame ones, dropping some. The sample records almost 30,000 clones, about 87% being singletons. V was clipped by 4 bases and J by 1 base, with 13 bases between them. The CDR3 has 15 amino acids. Germline V gene sequence: CDR1 SGHVS, CDR2 FQNEAQ. This chain connects TRBV7-8 to TRBJ1-1; no firm D call. The material sequenced was PBMCs, taken around atezolizumab (anti-PD-L1) treatment. This TCR derives from a man aged 50 or older with urothelial cancer. CDR3 residues: CASSSQTIPNTEAFF. DNA of the CDR3: TGTGCCAGCAGCTCCCAGACAATTCCGAACACTGAAGCTTTCTTT.